This TCR beta chain comes out of a study of blood T cell repertoires in COVID-19. Sequencing was performed with immunoSEQ multiplex PCR; in TCRdb, only in-frame clones are kept and a portion is missing. The sample lists about 49,000 clones, 84% occurring once. V was clipped by 4 bases and J by 10 bases; unmatched bases: 10. Germline V CDR1 and CDR2: SGDLS, YYNGEE. The CDR3 runs to 15 residues. J is TRBJ1-6 and V is TRBV9; TRBD1 matches 8 bases. This sequence originates from a man over 45 with acute or convalescent COVID-19. Sequencing was carried out using peripheral blood. The CDR3 protein is CASSFIDRGGSPLHF. CDR3 nucleotides: TGTGCCAGCAGCTTCATCGACAGGGGAGGGTCACCCCTCCACTTT.